These 4 T cell receptor beta chains came from one sample sequenced in a study of shared clonotypes between healthy human individuals. Here immunoSEQ multiplex PCR was the method, and the copy in TCRdb shows in-frame clones only, minus some. This sample has 500,000 to 550,000 clones; approximately 95% occur once, and the top ten carry 0.05% to 0.08%. Sequencing input: naive CD4+ T cells sorted from blood. Subset reported: CD45RA+ positively selected. Receptors originate from a woman between 25 and 40 years old in good health.

This clone has just one count. CDR3 loop: CASSSRAANYGYTF. The CDR3 DNA is TGCGCCAGCAGCTCCCGGGCAGCTAACTATGGCTACACCTTC. The chain joins TRBV5-1 to TRBJ1-2, with D unresolved. CDR1 SGHRS and CDR2 YFSETQ come from the germline V gene. This CDR3 contains 14 residues. With 3 bases removed from V and 0 bases from J, the gap between germline ends came to 9 bases.

The CDR3 DNA reads TGTGCCAGCAGACGGATCCGACAGGGGGCGGGAGAGAACTATGGCTACACCTTC. Amino acids: CASRRIRQGAGENYGYTF. The chain carries TRBV27 and TRBJ1-2; TRBD1 matches at 10 bases. V shed 6 bases and J 2 bases; nucleotides not matched to a gene: 15. The CDR3 sequence is 18 residues long. The V gene's germline CDR1 is MNHEY and CDR2 SMNVEV (reference sequence).

The rearrangement uses TRBV5-1 and TRBJ1-2; D is undetermined. V lost 0 bases and J lost 8, with 14 bases in between. CDR1 is SGHRS and CDR2 is YFSETQ in the germline V gene. This CDR3 has 14 residues. The chain's CDR3 is CASSLGDLFDGYTF. The CDR3 DNA is TGCGCCAGCAGCTTGGGTGATCTTTTCGACGGCTACACCTTC.

The gene calls are TRBV28 and TRBJ2-1; 8 nucleotides match TRBD1. The CDR3 consists of 13 residues. V trimming: 5 bases; J trimming: 8 bases; junction bases outside the gene matches: 5. Per the germline V gene, CDR1 is MDHEN and CDR2 is SYDVKM. CDR3 DNA: TGTGCCAGCAGTCCAGGACAGGGCCATGAGCAGTTCTTC. It is translated as CASSPGQGHEQFF. Variable domain in full (rest from reference TRBV28 and TRBJ2-1): DVKVTQSSRYLVKRTGEKVFLECVQDMDHENMFWYRQDPGLGLRLIYFSYDVKMKEKGDIPEGYSVSREKKERFSLILESASTNQTSMYLCASSPGQGHEQFFGPGTRLTVL.